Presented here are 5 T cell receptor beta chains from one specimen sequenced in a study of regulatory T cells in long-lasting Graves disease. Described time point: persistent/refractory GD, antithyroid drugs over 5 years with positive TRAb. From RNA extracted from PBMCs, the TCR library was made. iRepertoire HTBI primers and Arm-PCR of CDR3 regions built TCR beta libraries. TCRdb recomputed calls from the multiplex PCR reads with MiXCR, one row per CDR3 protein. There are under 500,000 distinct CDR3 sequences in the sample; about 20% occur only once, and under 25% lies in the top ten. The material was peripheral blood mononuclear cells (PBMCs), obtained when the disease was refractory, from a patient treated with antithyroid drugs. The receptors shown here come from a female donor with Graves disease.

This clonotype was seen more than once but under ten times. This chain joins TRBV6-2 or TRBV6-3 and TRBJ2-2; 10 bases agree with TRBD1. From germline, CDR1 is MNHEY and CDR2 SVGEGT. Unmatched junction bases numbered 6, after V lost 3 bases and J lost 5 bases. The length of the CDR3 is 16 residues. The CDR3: CASSYRQGARTGELFF. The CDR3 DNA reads TGTGCCAGCAGTTATCGACAGGGGGCGCGGACCGGGGAGCTGTTTTTT.

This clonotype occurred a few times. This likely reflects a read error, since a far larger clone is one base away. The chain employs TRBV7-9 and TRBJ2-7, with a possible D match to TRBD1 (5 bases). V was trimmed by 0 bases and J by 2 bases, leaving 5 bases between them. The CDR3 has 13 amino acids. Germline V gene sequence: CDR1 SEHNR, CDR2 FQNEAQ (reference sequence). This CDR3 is CASSLARAYEQYF. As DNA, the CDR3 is TGTGCCAGCAGCTTAGCCAGGGCCTACGAGCAGTACTTC.

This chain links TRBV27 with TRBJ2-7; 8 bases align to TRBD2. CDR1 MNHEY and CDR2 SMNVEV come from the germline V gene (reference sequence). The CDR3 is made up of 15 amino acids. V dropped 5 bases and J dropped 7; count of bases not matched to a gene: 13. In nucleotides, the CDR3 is TGTGCCAGCAGTCCGGGAGGGACCCCGAGGAGGGAGCAGTACTTC. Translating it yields CASSPGGTPRREQYF.

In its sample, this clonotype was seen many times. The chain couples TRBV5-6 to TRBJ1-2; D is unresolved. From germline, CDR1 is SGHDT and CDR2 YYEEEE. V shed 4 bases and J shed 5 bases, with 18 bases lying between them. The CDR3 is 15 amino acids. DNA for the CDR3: TGTGCCAGCAGCCCAGCACGGATGTTATTTTATGGCTACACCTTC. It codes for CASSPARMLFYGYTF.

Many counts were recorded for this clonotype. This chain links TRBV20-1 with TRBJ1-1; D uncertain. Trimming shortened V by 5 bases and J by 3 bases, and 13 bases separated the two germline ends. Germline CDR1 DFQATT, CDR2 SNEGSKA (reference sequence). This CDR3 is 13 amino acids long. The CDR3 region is CSAYGRVDTEAFF. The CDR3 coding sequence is TGCAGTGCTTACGGACGGGTAGACACTGAAGCTTTCTTT.